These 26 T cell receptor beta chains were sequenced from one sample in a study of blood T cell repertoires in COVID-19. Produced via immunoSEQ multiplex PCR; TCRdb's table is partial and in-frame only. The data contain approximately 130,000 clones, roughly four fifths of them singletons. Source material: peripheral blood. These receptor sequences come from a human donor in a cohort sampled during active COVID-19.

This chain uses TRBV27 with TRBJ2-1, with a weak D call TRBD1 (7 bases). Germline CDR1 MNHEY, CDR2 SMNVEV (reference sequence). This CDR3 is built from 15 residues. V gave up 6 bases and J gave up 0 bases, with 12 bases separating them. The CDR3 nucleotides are TGTGCCAGCAGGGCGGGACAGAGCTCCTACAATGAGCAGTTCTTC. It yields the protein CASRAGQSSYNEQFF.

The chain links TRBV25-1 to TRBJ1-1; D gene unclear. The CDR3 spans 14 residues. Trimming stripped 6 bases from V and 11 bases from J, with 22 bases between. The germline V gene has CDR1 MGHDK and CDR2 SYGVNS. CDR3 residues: CASSGLGPPVRAFF. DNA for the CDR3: TGTGCCAGCAGCGGATTGGGCCCCCCGGTACGGGCTTTCTTT.

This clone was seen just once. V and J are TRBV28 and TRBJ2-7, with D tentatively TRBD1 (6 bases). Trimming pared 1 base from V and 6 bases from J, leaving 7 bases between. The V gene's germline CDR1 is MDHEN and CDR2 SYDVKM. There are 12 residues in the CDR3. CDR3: CASSLLQGEQYF. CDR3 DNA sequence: TGTGCCAGCAGTTTATTACAGGGCGAGCAGTACTTC.

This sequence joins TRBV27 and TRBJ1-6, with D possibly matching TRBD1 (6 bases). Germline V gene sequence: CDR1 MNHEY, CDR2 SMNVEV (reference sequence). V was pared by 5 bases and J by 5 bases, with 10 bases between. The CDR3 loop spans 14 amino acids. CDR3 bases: TGTGCCAGCAGTCTACAGGGTCATAATTCACCCCTCCACTTT. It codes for CASSLQGHNSPLHF.

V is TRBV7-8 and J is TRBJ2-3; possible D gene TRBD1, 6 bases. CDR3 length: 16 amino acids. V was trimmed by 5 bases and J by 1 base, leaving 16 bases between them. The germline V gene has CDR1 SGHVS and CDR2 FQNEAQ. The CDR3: CASSPGTSRGTDTQYF. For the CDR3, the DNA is TGTGCCAGCAGCCCCGGGACATCGCGGGGCACAGATACGCAGTATTTT.

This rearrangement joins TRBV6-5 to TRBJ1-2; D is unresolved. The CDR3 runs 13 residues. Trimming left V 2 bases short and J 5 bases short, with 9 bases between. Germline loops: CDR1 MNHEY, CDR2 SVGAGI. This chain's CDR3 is CASSYEGRYGYTF. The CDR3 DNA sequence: TGTGCCAGCAGTTACGAGGGCCGGTATGGCTACACCTTC.

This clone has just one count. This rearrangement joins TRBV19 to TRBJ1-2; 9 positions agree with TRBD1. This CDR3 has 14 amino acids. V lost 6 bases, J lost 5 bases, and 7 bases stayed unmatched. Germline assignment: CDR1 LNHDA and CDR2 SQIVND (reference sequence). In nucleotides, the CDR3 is TGTGCCAGTAGAACCCCCGGGACAGGGTATGGCTACACCTTC. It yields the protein CASRTPGTGYGYTF.

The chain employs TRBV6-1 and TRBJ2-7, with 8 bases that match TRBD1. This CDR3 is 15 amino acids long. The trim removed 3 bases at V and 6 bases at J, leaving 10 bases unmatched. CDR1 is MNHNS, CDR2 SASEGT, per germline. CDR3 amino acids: CASSEVDRAPLEQYF. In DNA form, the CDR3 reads TGTGCCAGCAGTGAGGTGGACAGGGCGCCCCTCGAGCAGTACTTC.

The CDR3 protein is CASRLDRRSGNTIYF. CDR3 coding DNA: TGTGCCAGCAGACTGGACAGGCGATCTGGAAACACCATATATTTT. This chain links TRBV7-8 with TRBJ1-3; 7 bases are shared with TRBD1. The CDR3 has 15 amino acids. V was clipped by 6 bases and J by 1 base; unmatched bases: 6. Germline CDR1 SGHVS, CDR2 FQNEAQ.

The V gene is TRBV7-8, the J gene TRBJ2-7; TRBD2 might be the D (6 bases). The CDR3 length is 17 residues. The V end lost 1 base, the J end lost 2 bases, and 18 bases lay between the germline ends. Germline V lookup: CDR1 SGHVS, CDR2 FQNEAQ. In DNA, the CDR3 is TGTGCCAGCAGCTTAGTAGCCGACCGGGAGATAACCTACGAGCAGTACTTC. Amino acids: CASSLVADREITYEQYF.

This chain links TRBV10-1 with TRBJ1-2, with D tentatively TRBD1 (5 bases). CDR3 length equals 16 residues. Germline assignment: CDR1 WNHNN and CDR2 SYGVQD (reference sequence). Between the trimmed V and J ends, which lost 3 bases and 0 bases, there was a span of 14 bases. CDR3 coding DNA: TGCGCCAGCAGTGATCCCGGGACTGCAGCTAACTATGGCTACACCTTC. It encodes CASSDPGTAANYGYTF.

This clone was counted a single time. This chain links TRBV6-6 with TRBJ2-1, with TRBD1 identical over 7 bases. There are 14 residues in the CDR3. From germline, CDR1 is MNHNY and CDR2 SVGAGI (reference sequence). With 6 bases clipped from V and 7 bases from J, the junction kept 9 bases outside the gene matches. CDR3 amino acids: CASSPGTVGNEQFF. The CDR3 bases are TGTGCCAGCAGCCCCGGGACAGTAGGTAATGAGCAGTTCTTC.

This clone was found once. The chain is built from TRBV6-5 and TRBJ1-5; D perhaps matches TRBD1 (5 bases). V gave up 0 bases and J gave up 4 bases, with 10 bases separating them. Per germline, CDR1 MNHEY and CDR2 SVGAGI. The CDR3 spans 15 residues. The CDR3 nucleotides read TGTGCCAGCAGTTACTCAGGGGCGGAAAATCAGCCCCAGCATTTT. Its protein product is CASSYSGAENQPQHF.

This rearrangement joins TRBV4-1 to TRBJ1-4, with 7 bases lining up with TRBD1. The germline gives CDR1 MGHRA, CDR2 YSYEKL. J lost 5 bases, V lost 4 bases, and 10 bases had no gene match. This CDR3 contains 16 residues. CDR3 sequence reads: CASSPLLTGRNEKLFF. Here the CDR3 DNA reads TGCGCCAGCAGCCCCCTCCTGACAGGGAGGAATGAAAAACTGTTTTTT.

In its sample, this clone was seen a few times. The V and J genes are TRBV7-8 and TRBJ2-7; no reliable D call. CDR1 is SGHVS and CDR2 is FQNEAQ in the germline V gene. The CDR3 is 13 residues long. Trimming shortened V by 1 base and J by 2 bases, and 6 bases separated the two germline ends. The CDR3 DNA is TGTGCCAGCAGCTTAGTCCTTACCTACGAGCAGTACTTC. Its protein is CASSLVLTYEQYF.

The chain's CDR3 is CASSVGRAQETQYF. As DNA, the CDR3 is TGTGCCAGCAGCGTCGGCAGGGCCCAAGAGACCCAGTACTTC. The chain employs TRBV9 and TRBJ2-5; perhaps TRBD1 as D (5 bases). The CDR3 runs to 14 residues. Deletions cut 2 bases from V and 1 base from J, with 9 bases between. Germline CDR1 is SGDLS and CDR2 is YYNGEE.

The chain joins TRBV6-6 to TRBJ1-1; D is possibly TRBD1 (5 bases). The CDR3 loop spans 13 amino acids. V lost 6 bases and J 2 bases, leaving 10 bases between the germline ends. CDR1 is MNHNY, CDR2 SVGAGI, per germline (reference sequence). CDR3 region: CASRSDSNTEAFF. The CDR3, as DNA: TGTGCCAGCAGGAGCGACAGTAACACTGAAGCTTTCTTT.

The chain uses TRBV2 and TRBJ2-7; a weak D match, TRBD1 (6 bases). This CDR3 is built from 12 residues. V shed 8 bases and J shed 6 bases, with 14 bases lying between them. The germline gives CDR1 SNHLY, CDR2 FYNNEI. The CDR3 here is CASSREGGEQYF. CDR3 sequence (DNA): TGTGCCAGCTCGAGAGAAGGGGGCGAGCAGTACTTC.

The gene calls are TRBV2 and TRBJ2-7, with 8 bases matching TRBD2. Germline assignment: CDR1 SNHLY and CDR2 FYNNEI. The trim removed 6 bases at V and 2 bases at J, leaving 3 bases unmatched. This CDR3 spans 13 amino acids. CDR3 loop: CASREGLAYEQYF. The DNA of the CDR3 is TGTGCCAGCAGGGAGGGACTAGCCTACGAGCAGTACTTC.

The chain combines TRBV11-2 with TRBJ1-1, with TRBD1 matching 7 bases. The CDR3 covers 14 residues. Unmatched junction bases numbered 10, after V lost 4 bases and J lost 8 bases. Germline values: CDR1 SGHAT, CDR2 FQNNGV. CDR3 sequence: CASSSERGTDEAFF. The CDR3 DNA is TGTGCCAGCAGCTCCGAACGTGGGACAGACGAAGCTTTCTTT.

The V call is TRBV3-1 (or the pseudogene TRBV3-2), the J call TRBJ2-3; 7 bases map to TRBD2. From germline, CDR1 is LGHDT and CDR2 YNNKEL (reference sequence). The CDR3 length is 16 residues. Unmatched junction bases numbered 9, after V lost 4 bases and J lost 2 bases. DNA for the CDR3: TGTGCCAGCAGCCCGCTATCTAGCGGCAACACAGATACGCAGTATTTT. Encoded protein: CASSPLSSGNTDTQYF.

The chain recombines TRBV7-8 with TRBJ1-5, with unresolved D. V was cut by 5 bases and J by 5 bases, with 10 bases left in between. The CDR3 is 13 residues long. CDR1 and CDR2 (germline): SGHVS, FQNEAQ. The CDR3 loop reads CASSMPGYQPQHF. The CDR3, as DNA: TGTGCCAGCAGCATGCCGGGTTATCAGCCCCAGCATTTT.

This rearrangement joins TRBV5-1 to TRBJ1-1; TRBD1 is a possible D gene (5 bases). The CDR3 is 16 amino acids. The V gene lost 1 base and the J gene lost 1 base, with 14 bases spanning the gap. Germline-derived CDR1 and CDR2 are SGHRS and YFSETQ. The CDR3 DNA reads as TGCGCCAGCAGCTTGCTGGGGGGGACCAAGAACACTGAAGCTTTCTTT. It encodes CASSLLGGTKNTEAFF.

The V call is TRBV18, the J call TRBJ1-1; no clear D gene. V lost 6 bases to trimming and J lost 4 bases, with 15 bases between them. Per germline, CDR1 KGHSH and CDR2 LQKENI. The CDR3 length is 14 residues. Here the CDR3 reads CASSPSGFGTEAFF. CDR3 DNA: TGTGCCAGCTCCCCTAGTGGGTTCGGCACTGAAGCTTTCTTT. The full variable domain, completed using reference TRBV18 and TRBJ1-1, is NAGVMQNPRHLVRRRGQEARLRCSPMKGHSHVYWYRQLPEEGLKFMVYLQKENIIDESGMPKERFSAEFPKEGPSILRIQQVVRGDSAAYFCASSPSGFGTEAFFGQGTRLTVV.

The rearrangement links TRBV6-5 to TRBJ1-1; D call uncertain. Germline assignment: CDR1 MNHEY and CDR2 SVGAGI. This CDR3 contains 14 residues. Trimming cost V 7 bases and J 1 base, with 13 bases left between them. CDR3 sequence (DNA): TGTGCCAGCACTACACTAGGGAAGAACACTGAAGCTTTCTTT. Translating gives CASTTLGKNTEAFF.

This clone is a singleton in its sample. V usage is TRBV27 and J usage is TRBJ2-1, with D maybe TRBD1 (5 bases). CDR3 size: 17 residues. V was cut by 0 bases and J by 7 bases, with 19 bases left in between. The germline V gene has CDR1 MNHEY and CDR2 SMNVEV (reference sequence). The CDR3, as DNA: TGTGCCAGCAGTTTATCCTCCGGACAAGCACACAAAAATGAGCAGTTCTTC. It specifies CASSLSSGQAHKNEQFF.